These 32 T cell receptor beta chains share one sample of origin, sequenced in a study of blood T cell repertoires in COVID-19. The data were produced by immunoSEQ multiplex PCR, yet TCRdb's version contains in-frame clones alone and is incomplete. The sample consists of 32,000 or so clones, 70% to 90% of them appearing once. The sample taken for sequencing was peripheral blood. Source of these receptors: an older man with acute or convalescent COVID-19.

V is TRBV30 and J is TRBJ1-2; no firm D call. This CDR3 has 11 residues. CDR1 is GTSNPN and CDR2 is SVGIG in the germline V gene (reference sequence). V shed 5 bases and J shed 7 bases, with 11 bases lying between them. The CDR3 reads CAWAELGGYTF. Written as DNA, the CDR3 is TGTGCCTGGGCCGAACTAGGTGGCTACACCTTC.

The chain is built from TRBV3-1 (or the pseudogene TRBV3-2) and TRBJ2-1, with 13 positions matching TRBD2. Looked up from germline, CDR1 is LGHDT and CDR2 is YNNKEL (reference sequence). The V gene end was trimmed by 2 bases and the J gene end by 7 bases; junction bases not matched to a gene: 8. CDR3 length: 17 amino acids. The CDR3 reads CASSQPGLAGFFNEQFF. In nucleotides, the CDR3 is TGTGCCAGCAGCCAACCGGGACTAGCGGGGTTTTTTAATGAGCAGTTCTTC.

The chain uses TRBV19 and TRBJ1-1, with TRBD1 matching over 11 bases. CDR3 length: 14 residues. V lost 6 bases to trimming and J lost 6 bases; unmatched junction nucleotides: 6. Germline V gene data show CDR1 as LNHDA and CDR2 as SQIVND (reference sequence). The CDR3 region is CASRDRGQDSEAFF. The DNA for the CDR3 is TGTGCCAGTAGGGACAGGGGGCAAGACTCTGAAGCTTTCTTT. Full variable domain (rest looked up from reference TRBV19 and TRBJ1-1): DGGITQSPKYLFRKEGQNVTLSCEQNLNHDAMYWYRQDPGQGLRLIYYSQIVNDFQKGDIAEGYSVSREKKESFPLTVTSAQKNPTAFYLCASRDRGQDSEAFFGQGTRLTVV.

The rearrangement joins TRBV6-6 to TRBJ2-1, with TRBD1 matching 9 bases. The CDR3 has 14 amino acids. J lost 5 bases, V lost 7 bases, and 6 bases had no gene match. Germline V gene sequence: CDR1 MNHNY, CDR2 SVGAGI (reference sequence). The DNA for the CDR3 is TGTGCCAGCAAGGGACAGGGAACAAACAATGAGCAGTTCTTC. This codes for CASKGQGTNNEQFF.

The chain joins TRBV7-7 to TRBJ1-3; 8 bases fit TRBD1. This CDR3 contains 15 residues. Trimming at V came to 6 bases and at J to 0 bases, leaving 4 bases not matched to a gene. Germline V lookup: CDR1 SSHAT, CDR2 FNYEAQ (reference sequence). Here the CDR3 DNA reads TGTGCCAGCAGTCAGGGGGCCAACTCTGGAAACACCATATATTTT. Translating it yields CASSQGANSGNTIYF.

This sequence joins TRBV7-9 and TRBJ2-1; 11 bases map to TRBD2. After removal of 8 bases from V and 6 bases from J, the junction contained 15 bases not matched to a gene. Germline loops: CDR1 SEHNR, CDR2 FQNEAQ (reference sequence). The CDR3 consists of 17 residues. CDR3 residues: CASYLGTSGIEGNEQFF. The CDR3 DNA follows: TGTGCCAGCTACCTCGGGACTAGCGGCATAGAGGGCAATGAGCAGTTCTTC.

The rearrangement links TRBV15 to TRBJ1-4, with TRBD1 matching over 7 bases. The CDR3 runs to 15 residues. The V gene's germline CDR1 is LNHNV and CDR2 YYDKDF (reference sequence). The V gene end was trimmed by 2 bases and the J gene end by 6 bases; junction bases not matched to a gene: 6. The CDR3 loop is CATSRTGTADEKLFF. The CDR3 coding sequence is TGTGCCACCAGCAGAACCGGGACAGCGGATGAAAAACTGTTTTTT.

The chain is built from TRBV19 and TRBJ1-1; tentatively, D is TRBD1 (5 bases). This CDR3 has 12 amino acids. V was pared by 7 bases and J by 10 bases, with 16 bases between. Germline-derived CDR1 and CDR2 are LNHDA and SQIVND (reference sequence). Here the CDR3 reads CASTLTGGLAFF. CDR3 sequence (DNA): TGTGCCAGTACCCTTACGGGGGGATTAGCTTTCTTT.

The V gene is TRBV24-1, the J gene TRBJ2-2; 11 nucleotides align to TRBD2. With V trimmed by 1 base and J by 5 bases, 5 bases remained unmatched. CDR1 is KGHDR and CDR2 is SFDVKD in the germline V gene. This CDR3 has 17 amino acids. The CDR3 here is CATSDLLAGEKTGELFF. Here the CDR3 DNA reads TGTGCCACCAGTGATTTACTAGCGGGGGAAAAGACCGGGGAGCTGTTTTTT.

The chain carries TRBV3-1 (or the pseudogene TRBV3-2) and TRBJ2-3; possible D gene TRBD1, 6 bases. The CDR3 extends over 13 amino acids. The germline CDR1 and CDR2 sequences are LGHDT and YNNKEL (reference sequence). The germline V and J ends were trimmed by 8 bases and 0 bases, with 9 bases remaining between them. CDR3 residues: CASGGESTDTQYF. The CDR3 DNA follows: TGTGCCAGCGGGGGCGAGAGCACAGATACGCAGTATTTT.

This rearrangement joins TRBV24-1 to TRBJ1-5, with D possibly TRBD1 on 6 matching bases. V shed 5 bases and J shed 4 bases, with 11 bases lying between them. The CDR3 consists of 14 residues. The germline V gene has CDR1 KGHDR and CDR2 SFDVKD. CDR3: CATSGNRENQPQHF. The CDR3 DNA is TGTGCCACCAGTGGTAACAGGGAAAATCAGCCCCAGCATTTT.

The chain recombines TRBV6-2 or TRBV6-3 with TRBJ1-5; TRBD1 matches at 7 bases. V was clipped by 5 bases and J by 7 bases; unmatched bases: 8. CDR3 length: 14 residues. The germline CDR1 and CDR2 sequences are MNHEY and SVGEGT. The CDR3 protein is CASSPGQQFQPQHF. DNA for the CDR3: TGTGCCAGCAGTCCGGGACAGCAGTTCCAGCCCCAGCATTTT.

V gene TRBV11-2 combines with J gene TRBJ1-1; a possible D gene is TRBD1 (6 bases). CDR1 SGHAT and CDR2 FQNNGV come from the germline V gene. V gave up 5 bases and J gave up 0 bases, with 10 bases separating them. The CDR3 totals 14 residues. CDR3 in DNA: TGTGCCAGCAGCGCAAACAGGGTGAACACTGAAGCTTTCTTT. Translated, it gives CASSANRVNTEAFF.

The chain employs TRBV2 and TRBJ1-4, with 8 bases matching TRBD1. The V gene's germline CDR1 is SNHLY and CDR2 FYNNEI. V lost 6 bases, J lost 8 bases, and 8 bases stayed unmatched. This CDR3 contains 14 residues. The CDR3 DNA sequence: TGTGCCAGCAGCACCGACAGGGGTGAGGAAAAACTGTTTTTT. Translation: CASSTDRGEEKLFF.

This chain joins TRBV4-1 and TRBJ1-3; no clear D. Germline V CDR1 and CDR2: MGHRA, YSYEKL. CDR3 size: 14 residues. The V gene lost 1 base and the J gene lost 2 bases, with 6 bases spanning the gap. The chain's CDR3 is CASSQGPPGNTIYF. The CDR3 DNA is TGCGCCAGCAGCCAAGGGCCCCCTGGAAACACCATATATTTT.

V gene TRBV24-1 combines with J gene TRBJ2-7; 7 bases align to TRBD1. CDR1 and CDR2 from the germline V gene are KGHDR and SFDVKD. The V gene end was trimmed by 3 bases and the J gene end by 0 bases; junction bases not matched to a gene: 7. This CDR3 is built from 16 residues. This CDR3 is CATSDEQGKSSYEQYF. CDR3 sequence (DNA): TGTGCCACCAGTGATGAACAGGGGAAAAGCTCCTACGAGCAGTACTTC.

This clone was counted between two and nine times. The CDR3 protein is CASSSLRGVSSYGYTF. The CDR3 bases are TGTGCCAGTAGTAGCCTGCGGGGGGTAAGCTCCTATGGCTACACCTTC. V usage is TRBV19 and J usage is TRBJ1-2; D is possibly TRBD1 (5 bases). V dropped 4 bases and J dropped 4 bases, with 19 bases sitting between them. The CDR3 has 16 residues. Looked up from germline, CDR1 is LNHDA and CDR2 is SQIVND (reference sequence).

Turning to this clone: The sample holds other DNA sequences that translate to the same CDR3. V usage is TRBV3-1 (or the pseudogene TRBV3-2) and J usage is TRBJ2-2; TRBD2 matches at 8 bases. The CDR3 loop spans 16 amino acids. V lost 4 bases and J lost 1; bases outside the gene matches: 5. Germline V gives CDR1 LGHDT, CDR2 YNNKEL (reference sequence). CDR3 sequence (DNA): TGTGCCAGCAGCCTAATAGCGGGATGGAACACCGGGGAGCTGTTTTTT. Protein sequence: CASSLIAGWNTGELFF.

This chain connects TRBV6-5 to TRBJ2-3; D unclear. From germline, CDR1 is MNHEY and CDR2 SVGAGI. V was trimmed by 0 bases and J by 0 bases, leaving 4 bases between them. The CDR3 spans 14 residues. DNA for the CDR3: TGTGCCAGCAGTTACTCAGCCAGCACAGATACGCAGTATTTT. Encoded protein: CASSYSASTDTQYF.

This chain joins TRBV9 and TRBJ1-5; D is unclear. The V end was cut by 4 bases, the J end by 6 bases, with 14 bases between. CDR3 length: 14 residues. Germline CDR1 and CDR2: SGDLS and YYNGEE. CDR3 sequence reads: CASSPGVEGQPQHF. DNA of the CDR3: TGTGCCAGCAGCCCAGGCGTAGAAGGTCAGCCCCAGCATTTT.

The rearrangement links TRBV30 to TRBJ1-2; TRBD1 is a possible D gene (6 bases). The V end was cut by 0 bases, the J end by 0 bases, with 8 bases between. Germline V gives CDR1 GTSNPN, CDR2 SVGIG (reference sequence). This CDR3 spans 14 amino acids. The CDR3 sequence is CAWSVQGPNYGYTF. DNA of the CDR3: TGTGCCTGGAGTGTACAGGGACCTAACTATGGCTACACCTTC. Filled out from reference TRBV30 and TRBJ1-2, the complete variable domain reads SQTIHQWPATLVQPVGSPLSLECTVEGTSNPNLYWYRQAAGRGLQLLFYSVGIGQISSEVPQNLSASRPQDRQFILSSKKLLLSDSGFYLCAWSVQGPNYGYTFGSGTRLTVV.

The chain uses TRBV29-1 and TRBJ1-4; TRBD1 matches at 7 bases. The CDR3 consists of 12 residues. V lost 7 bases, J lost 8 bases, and 7 bases stayed unmatched. CDR1 and CDR2 from the germline V gene are SQVTM and ANQGSEA. The CDR3 region is CSAEGAGEKLFF. As DNA, the CDR3 is TGCAGCGCCGAGGGGGCGGGGGAAAAACTGTTTTTT.

The chain has TRBV11-2 and TRBJ1-4; D ambiguous. V lost 5 bases and J lost 0, with 7 bases in between. From germline, CDR1 is SGHAT and CDR2 FQNNGV. The CDR3 totals 14 residues. The CDR3 sequence: CASSQDPTNEKLFF. CDR3 DNA sequence: TGTGCCAGCAGCCAGGATCCAACTAATGAAAAACTGTTTTTT.

The chain joins TRBV3-1 (or the pseudogene TRBV3-2) to TRBJ2-2; the D gene is possibly TRBD2 (6 bases). The V end lost 0 bases, the J end lost 6 bases, and 8 bases lay between the germline ends. The CDR3 consists of 14 residues. The germline V gene encodes CDR1 LGHDT and CDR2 YNNKEL (reference sequence). The CDR3: CASSQETGAGELFF. In DNA, the CDR3 is TGTGCCAGCAGCCAAGAAACGGGGGCCGGGGAGCTGTTTTTT.

The chain links TRBV7-8 to TRBJ2-5; 8 bases align to TRBD2. The CDR3 extends over 17 amino acids. The ends lost 5 bases at V and 4 bases at J; junction bases unmatched: 15. In germline, CDR1 is SGHVS, CDR2 FQNEAQ. The CDR3 DNA sequence: TGTGCCAGCAGCCGACACTCGGCGGCGGGAGGTGGAGAGACCCAGTACTTC. It encodes CASSRHSAAGGGETQYF. Looking up the rest from reference TRBV7-8 and TRBJ2-5 gives the full variable domain: GAGVSQSPRYKVAKRGQDVALRCDPISGHVSLFWYQQALGQGPEFLTYFQNEAQLDKSGLPSDRFFAERPEGSVSTLKIQRTQQEDSAVYLCASSRHSAAGGGETQYFGPGTRLLVL.

The CDR3 region has the DNA TGTGCCTGGAGTGTAGAGGGCACTGAAGCTTTCTTT. Its translation is CAWSVEGTEAFF. The rearrangement uses TRBV30 and TRBJ1-1; D call uncertain. Germline values: CDR1 GTSNPN, CDR2 SVGIG (reference sequence). V was cut by 0 bases and J by 4 bases, with 6 bases left in between. CDR3 size: 12 residues.

This chain connects TRBV12-3 or TRBV12-4 to TRBJ1-1, with D maybe TRBD1 (6 bases). Trimming pared 3 bases from V and 6 bases from J, leaving 11 bases between. CDR3 length: 13 residues. The CDR3 DNA sequence: TGTGCCAGCAGTTTTTTCAGGGGATCTGAAGCTTTCTTT. As protein: CASSFFRGSEAFF.

The J gene is TRBJ1-4, the V gene TRBV30; the D gene is possibly TRBD1 (6 bases). V was clipped by 2 bases and J by 7 bases, with 11 bases between them. The CDR3 covers 13 residues. The germline V gene has CDR1 GTSNPN and CDR2 SVGIG (reference sequence). The CDR3 coding sequence is TGTGCCTGGAGTTTGACAGGAAGTGAAAAACTGTTTTTT. Translation: CAWSLTGSEKLFF.

This chain uses TRBV7-2 with TRBJ2-1; 13 positions agree with TRBD2. Per germline, CDR1 SGHTA and CDR2 FQGNSA. CDR3 length: 15 amino acids. Trimming removed 4 bases from V and 6 bases from J; junction bases left unmatched: 3. For the CDR3, the DNA is TGTGCCAGCAGCTCGGGACTAGCGGGGACCAATGAGCAGTTCTTC. It yields the protein CASSSGLAGTNEQFF.

This chain connects TRBV6-6 to TRBJ1-1, with D possibly TRBD1 on 5 matching bases. The germline V and J ends were trimmed by 0 bases and 10 bases, with 21 bases remaining between them. Looked up from germline, CDR1 is MNHNY and CDR2 is SVGAGI (reference sequence). The CDR3 has 16 amino acids. CDR3 coding DNA: TGTGCCAGCAGTTACTCGAAATCCAGGGCAACTACGGGAGCTTTCTTT. Translation: CASSYSKSRATTGAFF.

The rearrangement uses TRBV7-6 and TRBJ2-5; 7 positions match TRBD1. V was clipped by 6 bases and J by 5 bases; unmatched bases: 12. CDR3 length: 15 residues. Germline V gene data show CDR1 as SGHVS and CDR2 as FNYEAQ. The CDR3 loop is CASSPDTGVGETQYF. CDR3 DNA sequence: TGTGCCAGCAGTCCTGACACAGGGGTCGGGGAGACCCAGTACTTC.

About this clone: Germline and junction disagree at one end, which may indicate a read error. The chain joins TRBV6-2 or TRBV6-3 to TRBJ2-1; 7 bases agree with TRBD2. Germline V CDR1 and CDR2: MNHEY, SVGEGT. The CDR3 covers 12 residues. CDR3 in amino acids: CASNYLGGKQFF. The CDR3 nucleotides are TGTGCCAGCAATTACCTGGGAGGGAAGCAGTTCTTC.